Listed below are T cell receptor beta chains from one sample, sequenced in a study of CD4+ T cells in melanoma. Libraries were prepared by immunoSEQ multiplex PCR; TCRdb keeps only in-frame clonotypes and omits some of them. The table lists 9,500 to 13,000 clones, around 60% of them singletons, with roughly a quarter in the top ten. The sample taken for sequencing was cells from a culture (not recorded whether cultured in vitro). The receptors stem from a human donor with melanoma. Both conserved end residues are part of each CDR3. Each record gives: J gene, V gene, D gene, CDR3 DNA, CDR3 protein. A D gene is named only where the DNA matches it firmly.

J gene: TRBJ1-1; V gene: TRBV29-1; D gene: NA; CDR3 DNA: TGCAGCGTTGAACCGCAGGGGAACACTGAAGCTTTCTTT; CDR3 protein: CSVEPQGNTEAFF
J gene: TRBJ1-1; V gene: TRBV19; D gene: TRBD1; CDR3 DNA: TGTGCCAGTGGGGACAGACCGACTGAAGCTTTCTTT; CDR3 protein: CASGDRPTEAFF
J gene: TRBJ1-1; V gene: TRBV10-1; D gene: TRBD1; CDR3 DNA: TGCGCCAGCAGGGGAACTCACCGGGACAGCTACACTGAAGCTTTCTTT; CDR3 protein: CASRGTHRDSYTEAFF
J gene: TRBJ1-5; V gene: TRBV2; D gene: NA; CDR3 DNA: TGTGCCAGCAGCGGGGGACGGGGTCTAGCGGGTCAGCCCCAGCATTTT; CDR3 protein: CASSGGRGLAGQPQHF
J gene: TRBJ2-7; V gene: TRBV7-9; D gene: TRBD1; CDR3 DNA: TGTGCCAGCAGCCAAACCGACAGGGCGTCCTACGAGCAGTACTTC; CDR3 protein: CASSQTDRASYEQYF
J gene: TRBJ2-2; V gene: TRBV27; D gene: NA; CDR3 DNA: TGTGCCAGCACCTTACGGGGGTCCGGGGAGCTGTTTTTT; CDR3 protein: CASTLRGSGELFF
J gene: TRBJ1-3; V gene: TRBV7-9; D gene: NA; CDR3 DNA: TGTGCCAGCAGCTTAGCAGGGGCGGGAAACACCATATATTTT; CDR3 protein: CASSLAGAGNTIYF
J gene: TRBJ1-4; V gene: TRBV11-2; D gene: NA; CDR3 DNA: TGTGCCAGCAGCTTACCCCGACACGCAACTAATGAAAAACTGTTTTTT; CDR3 protein: CASSLPRHATNEKLFF
J gene: TRBJ1-2; V gene: TRBV29-1; D gene: TRBD1; CDR3 DNA: TGCAGCGTTGAGAGGGGGCTCGGGTATGGCTACACCTTC; CDR3 protein: CSVERGLGYGYTF
J gene: TRBJ1-4; V gene: TRBV29-1; D gene: NA; CDR3 DNA: TGCAGCGCTGGGACACCGAATGAAAAACTGTTTTTT; CDR3 protein: CSAGTPNEKLFF